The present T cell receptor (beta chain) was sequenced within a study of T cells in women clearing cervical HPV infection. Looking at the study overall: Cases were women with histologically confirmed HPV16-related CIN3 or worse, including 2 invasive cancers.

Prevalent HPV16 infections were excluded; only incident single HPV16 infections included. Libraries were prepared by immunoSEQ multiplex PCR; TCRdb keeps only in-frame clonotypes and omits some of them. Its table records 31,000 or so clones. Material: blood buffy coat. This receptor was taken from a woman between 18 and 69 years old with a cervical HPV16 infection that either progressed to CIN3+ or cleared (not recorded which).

CDR3: CSARDPLAGGPSISDTQYF. The DNA read from the CDR3 is TGCAGTGCTAGAGATCCCCTGGCGGGGGGGCCAAGTATATCAGATACG. The rearrangement links TRBV20-1 to TRBJ2-3; the match to TRBD2 covers 9 bases. The read comes to an end 3 residues before the CDR3 does, leaving the germline J gene to fill in the end. Looked up from germline, CDR1 is DFQATT and CDR2 is SNEGSKA (reference sequence). The V segment lost 0 bases and the J segment 4 bases; nucleotides outside the gene matches: 17. This CDR3 comprises 19 residues.